Each of the 5 T cell receptor beta chains below was sequenced from the same sample in a study of spatial heterogeneity in lung cancer. The antigens for these receptors are not known. Study-wide findings and caveats: Expanded alpha and beta TCR counts within tumors tracked tumor mutation counts.

TCRdb re-analysed the 5' RACE reads in MiXCR, keeping a single row per CDR3 protein. The table shows a few thousand distinct CDR3 sequences, with around 15% occurring only once. Specified time point: sample taken at primary tumor resection. This specimen was lung tumor tissue, taken at surgery. Receptors originate from a female donor with early-stage non-small cell lung cancer.

This clonotype is classed as medium-sized. Its ends do not fully match the called genes, so a read error is possible. The rearrangement links TRBV20-1 to TRBJ2-3, with TRBD2 matching 15 bases. There are 17 residues in the CDR3. Germline-derived CDR1 and CDR2 are DFQATT and SNEGSKA (reference sequence). The CDR3 DNA is TGCAGTCCTAGACTGGGACTAGCGGGAGGTTATACAGATACGCAGTATTTT. Amino acids: CSPRLGLAGGYTDTQYF.

This clonotype is medium-sized within its sample. The V call is TRBV7-9, the J call TRBJ2-7; maybe TRBD2 (5 bases). This CDR3 region has 14 residues. In germline, CDR1 is SEHNR, CDR2 FQNEAQ (reference sequence). V lost 5 bases and J 7 bases, leaving 18 bases between the germline ends. In DNA, the CDR3 is TGTGCCAGCAGCCCCCCCGGGCTAGGAGGTGAGCAGTACTTC. Its translation is CASSPPGLGGEQYF.

A remark on this clonotype: This may arise from a read error, as a much more abundant clone is one base away. The chain joins TRBV18 to TRBJ1-5, with D possibly matching TRBD1 (5 bases). The length of the CDR3 is 14 residues. The germline V gene has CDR1 KGHSH and CDR2 LQKENI. CDR3 sequence: CASPPGRGGQPQHF. CDR3 coding DNA: TGTGCCAGCCCACCGGGGAGGGGTGGTCAGCCCCAGCATTTT. The full variable domain, in which reference TRBV18 and TRBJ1-5 provide the parts outside the CDR3, is NAGVMQNPRHLVRRRGQEARLRCSPMKGHSHVYWYRQLPEEGLKFMVYLQKENIIDESGMPKERFSAEFPKEGPSILRIQQVVRGDSAAYFCASPPGRGGQPQHFGDGTRLSIL.

This clonotype showed up just a few times. The chain links TRBV29-1 to TRBJ1-2, with TRBD1 as a possible D gene (6 bases). V gave up 3 bases and J gave up 3 bases, with 20 bases separating them. This CDR3 is 16 amino acids long. Germline assignment: CDR1 SQVTM and CDR2 ANQGSEA. The CDR3 spells CSVDRTSGESYYGYTF. CDR3 nucleotide sequence: TGCAGCGTTGACCGGACTTCAGGGGAAAGCTACTATGGCTACACCTTC.

This clonotype qualifies as medium-sized. The chain is built from TRBV7-8 and TRBJ2-1; tentative D call: TRBD2 (5 bases). The CDR3 spans 14 residues. V gave up 1 base and J gave up 2 bases, with 6 bases separating them. From germline, CDR1 is SGHVS and CDR2 FQNEAQ. The CDR3 nucleotides read TGTGCCAGCAGCTTAGGAGCGGCCTACAATGAGCAGTTCTTC. This gives the protein CASSLGAAYNEQFF.